Included here is one TCR beta chain sequence, with context. Its antigen is unknown. The entry originates in a study of Ad26.COV2.S vaccination and SARS-CoV-2 variants. Whole-study findings and limits: Considerable breadth of spike-specific CD8+ and CD4+ T cell responses has reportedly been documented following vaccination.

Treatment here: 15 to 20 received Ad26.COV2.S at low or high dose, single or two shots; about 5 received placebo; per-sample allocation not given. Samples came from day 63 after the first vaccine or placebo injection. Measured with immunoSEQ multiplex PCR; TCRdb has only the in-frame clones, and not every one. The sample carries 300,000 to 500,000 clones, 70% to 90% recorded once. The receptor was isolated from a person between 18 and 65 years old who received the Ad26.COV2.S COVID-19 vaccine or a placebo. The sequenced sample was peripheral blood, obtained in a trial of Ad26.COV2.S vaccine versus placebo.

The DNA for the CDR3 is TGTGCCAGCAGAAACCCGGGACAGGGCACCACCGGGGAGCTGTTTTTT. This sequence encodes CASRNPGQGTTGELFF. The rearrangement uses TRBV2 and TRBJ2-2, with TRBD1 matching 9 bases. V shed 6 bases, J shed 4 bases, and the junction held 9 bases outside the gene matches. Looked up from germline, CDR1 is SNHLY and CDR2 is FYNNEI. The CDR3 loop spans 16 amino acids.